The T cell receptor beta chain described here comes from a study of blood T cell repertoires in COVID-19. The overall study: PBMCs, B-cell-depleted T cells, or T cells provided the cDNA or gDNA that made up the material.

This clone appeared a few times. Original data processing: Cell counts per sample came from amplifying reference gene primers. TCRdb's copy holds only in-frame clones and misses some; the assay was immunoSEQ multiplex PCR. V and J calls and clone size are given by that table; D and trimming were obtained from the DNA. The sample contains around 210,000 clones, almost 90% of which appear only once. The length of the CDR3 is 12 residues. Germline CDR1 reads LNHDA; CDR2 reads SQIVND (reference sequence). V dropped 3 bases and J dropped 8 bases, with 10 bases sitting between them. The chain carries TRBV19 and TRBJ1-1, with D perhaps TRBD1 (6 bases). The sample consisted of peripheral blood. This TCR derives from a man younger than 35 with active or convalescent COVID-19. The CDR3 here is CASSIGGSEAFF. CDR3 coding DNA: TGTGCCAGTAGTATTGGGGGCAGCGAAGCTTTCTTT.